This paragraph reports one TCR beta chain. Its antigen remains unknown. These data originate in a study of vaccination and CD4 T cells after COVID-19. The sample's treatment: roughly nine-day PBMC culture with coronavirus spike peptide pools or control peptides (ViraFEST assay). Trimming removed 1 base from V and 2 bases from J, with 13 bases in between. The CDR3 consists of 16 residues. Germline V gene data show CDR1 as SGHDT and CDR2 as YYEEEE. Once obtained from cultured CD4+ T cells, the DNA was sequenced using the Oncomine TCR Beta short-read assay. TCRdb reprocessed the PCR reads via MiXCR and lists one record per CDR3 protein. Found here are thousands of distinct CDR3 sequences, around four fifths of them singletons; the top ten hold roughly 19%.

This rearrangement joins TRBV5-6 to TRBJ1-5, with D possibly being TRBD1 (6 bases). Sequenced material: CD4+ T cells from blood, cultured in vitro. This clonotype was obtained from a human donor who had recovered from COVID-19. CDR3 in amino acids: CASSLQGTDGNQPQHF. The CDR3 nucleotides read TGTGCCAGCAGCTTGCAGGGGACGGATGGCAATCAGCCCCAGCATTTT.